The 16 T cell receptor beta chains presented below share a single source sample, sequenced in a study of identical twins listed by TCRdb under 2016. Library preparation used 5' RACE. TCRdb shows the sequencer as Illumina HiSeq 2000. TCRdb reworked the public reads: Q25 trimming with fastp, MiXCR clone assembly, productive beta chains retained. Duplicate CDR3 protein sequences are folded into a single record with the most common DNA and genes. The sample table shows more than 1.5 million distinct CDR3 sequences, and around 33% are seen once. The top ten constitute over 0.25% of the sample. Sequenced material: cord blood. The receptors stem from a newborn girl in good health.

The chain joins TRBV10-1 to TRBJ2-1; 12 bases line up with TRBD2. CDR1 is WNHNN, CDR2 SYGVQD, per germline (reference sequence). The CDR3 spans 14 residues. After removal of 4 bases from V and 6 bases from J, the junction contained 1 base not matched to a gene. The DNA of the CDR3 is TGCGCCAGCAGTGGGACTAGCGGGGCCAATGAGCAGTTCTTC. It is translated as CASSGTSGANEQFF.

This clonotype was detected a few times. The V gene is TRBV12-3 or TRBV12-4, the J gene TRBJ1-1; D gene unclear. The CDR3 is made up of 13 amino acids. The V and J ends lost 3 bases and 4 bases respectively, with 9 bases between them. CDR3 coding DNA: TGTGCCAGCAGTTTTGGGGAACCCACTGAAGCTTTCTTT. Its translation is CASSFGEPTEAFF.

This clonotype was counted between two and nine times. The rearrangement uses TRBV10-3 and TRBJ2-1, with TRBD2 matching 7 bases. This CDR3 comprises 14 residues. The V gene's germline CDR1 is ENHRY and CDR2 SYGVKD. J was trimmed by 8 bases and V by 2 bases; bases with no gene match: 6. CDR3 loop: CAISEGLGEYEQFF. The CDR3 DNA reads TGTGCCATCAGTGAGGGACTAGGTGAATATGAGCAGTTCTTC.

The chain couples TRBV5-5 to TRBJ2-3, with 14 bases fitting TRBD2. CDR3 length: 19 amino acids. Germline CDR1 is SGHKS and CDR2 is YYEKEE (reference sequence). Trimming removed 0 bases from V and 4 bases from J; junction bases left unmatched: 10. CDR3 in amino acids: CASSLGPRGLAGVADTQYF. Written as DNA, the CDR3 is TGTGCCAGCAGCTTGGGGCCCAGGGGACTAGCGGGAGTGGCAGATACGCAGTATTTT.

CDR3 protein: CASSPVNPGADSPLHF. The CDR3 nucleotides are TGTGCCAGCTCACCTGTCAATCCCGGGGCGGATTCACCCCTCCACTTT. This chain uses TRBV18 with TRBJ1-6; D perhaps matches TRBD1 (5 bases). This CDR3 is 16 amino acids long. V was shortened by 3 bases and J by 8 bases, with 17 bases between the two germline ends. The germline V gene has CDR1 KGHSH and CDR2 LQKENI.

CDR3: CAISETKTSPVETQYF. CDR3 DNA sequence: TGTGCCATCAGTGAGACAAAGACTAGCCCCGTCGAGACCCAGTACTTC. V is TRBV10-3 and J is TRBJ2-5; 7 nucleotides match TRBD2. Trimming removed 2 bases from V and 5 bases from J; junction bases left unmatched: 11. Germline-derived CDR1 and CDR2 are ENHRY and SYGVKD. The CDR3 length is 16 residues.

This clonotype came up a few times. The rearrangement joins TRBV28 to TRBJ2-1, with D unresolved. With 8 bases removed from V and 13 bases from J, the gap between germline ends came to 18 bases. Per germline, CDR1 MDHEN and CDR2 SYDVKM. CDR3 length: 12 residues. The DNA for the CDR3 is TGTGCCAGCTTTGGCCTAGGTGGGATCCAGTTCTTC. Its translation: CASFGLGGIQFF.

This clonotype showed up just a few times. The CDR3: CASRQGADSPLHF. CDR3 nucleotides: TGCGCCAGCAGACAGGGGGCAGATTCACCCCTCCACTTT. The chain couples TRBV5-1 to TRBJ1-6; TRBD1 matches 9 bases. Germline V gene data show CDR1 as SGHRS and CDR2 as YFSETQ. The CDR3 spans 13 residues. J was trimmed by 8 bases and V by 5 bases; bases with no gene match: 2.

The CDR3 sequence: CASSQVSTSGRSYEQYF. The CDR3 DNA follows: TGTGCCAGCAGCCAAGTTTCCACTAGCGGGAGATCCTACGAGCAGTACTTC. The chain employs TRBV4-2 and TRBJ2-7, with 11 bases that match TRBD2. After removal of 1 base from V and 1 base from J, the junction contained 6 bases not matched to a gene. CDR1 and CDR2 (germline): LGHNA, YNFKEQ. CDR3 size: 17 residues.

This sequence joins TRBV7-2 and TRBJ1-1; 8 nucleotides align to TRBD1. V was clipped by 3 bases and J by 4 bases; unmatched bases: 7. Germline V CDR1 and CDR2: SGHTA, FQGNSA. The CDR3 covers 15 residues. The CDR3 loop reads CASSFRTGYSTEAFF. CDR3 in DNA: TGTGCCAGCAGCTTCCGGACAGGGTATAGCACTGAAGCTTTCTTT.

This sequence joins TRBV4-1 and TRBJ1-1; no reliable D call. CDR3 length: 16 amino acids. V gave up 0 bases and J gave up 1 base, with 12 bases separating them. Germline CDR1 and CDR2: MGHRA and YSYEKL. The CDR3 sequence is CASSQEDWRGNTEAFF. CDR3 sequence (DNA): TGCGCCAGCAGCCAAGAAGATTGGCGGGGGAACACTGAAGCTTTCTTT.

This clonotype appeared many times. The CDR3: CASSYRTPDTQYF. The DNA for the CDR3 is TGTGCCAGCAGTTACCGAACGCCAGATACGCAGTATTTT. The chain is built from TRBV6-5 and TRBJ2-3, with D uncertain. Germline CDR1 and CDR2: MNHEY and SVGAGI. The CDR3 runs to 13 residues. V gave up 2 bases and J gave up 4 bases, with 7 bases separating them.

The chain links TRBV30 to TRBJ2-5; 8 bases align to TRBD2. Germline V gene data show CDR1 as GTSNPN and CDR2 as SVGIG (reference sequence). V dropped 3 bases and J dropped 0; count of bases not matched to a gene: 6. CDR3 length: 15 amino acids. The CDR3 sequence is CAWSDSLADQETQYF. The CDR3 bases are TGTGCCTGGAGCGATTCACTAGCGGACCAAGAGACCCAGTACTTC.

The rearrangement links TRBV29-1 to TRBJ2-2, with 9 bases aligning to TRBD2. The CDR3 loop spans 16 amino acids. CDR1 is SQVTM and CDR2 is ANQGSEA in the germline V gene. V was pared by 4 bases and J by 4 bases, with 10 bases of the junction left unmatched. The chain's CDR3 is CSVAILSGRFTGELFF. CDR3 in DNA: TGCAGCGTTGCCATCCTAAGCGGGAGGTTCACCGGGGAGCTGTTTTTT.

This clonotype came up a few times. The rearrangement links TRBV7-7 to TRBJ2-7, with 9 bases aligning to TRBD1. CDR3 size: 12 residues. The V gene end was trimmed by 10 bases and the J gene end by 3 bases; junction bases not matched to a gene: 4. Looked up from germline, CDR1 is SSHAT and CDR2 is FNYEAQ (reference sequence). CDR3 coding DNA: TGTGCCATACAGGGGGCGGTCTACGAGCAGTACTTC. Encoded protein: CAIQGAVYEQYF.

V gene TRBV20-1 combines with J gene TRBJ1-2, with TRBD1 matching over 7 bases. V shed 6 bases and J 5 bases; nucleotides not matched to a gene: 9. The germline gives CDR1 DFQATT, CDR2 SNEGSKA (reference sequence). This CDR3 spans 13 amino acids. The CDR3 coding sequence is TGCAGTGCCCGCGACAGGGTTTTTTATGGCTACACCTTC. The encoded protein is CSARDRVFYGYTF.